These 25 T cell receptor beta chains came from one sample sequenced in a study of CD8+ T cells in alopecia areata. Once RNA had been extracted, it was reverse transcribed into cDNA to act as the sequencing template. Some clones are missing from TCRdb's copy, which holds only in-frame ones; the method was immunoSEQ multiplex PCR. Of some 200,000 clones listed, 60% were seen once; the top ten hold around 3%. Treatment denoted: oral pan-JAK inhibitor, 5-10 mg twice daily. The sequencing here drew on CD4+ T cells sorted from blood, taken at week 4, from a patient treated with tofacitinib. Receptors were obtained from a human donor with alopecia areata.

Of note for this clone: The same CDR3 arises from other DNA sequences in this sample as well. The gene calls are TRBV18 and TRBJ2-5; no clear D gene. Trimming cost V 3 bases and J 5 bases, with 4 bases left between them. The length of the CDR3 is 11 residues. Per the germline V gene, CDR1 is KGHSH and CDR2 is LQKENI. This chain's CDR3 is CASSPGETQYF. The CDR3 DNA follows: TGTGCCAGCTCACCGGGTGAGACCCAGTACTTC.

The chain joins TRBV7-9 to TRBJ1-2; D ambiguous. Trimming removed 4 bases at V and 3 bases at J, with 9 bases between. The CDR3 is 13 residues long. Per the germline V gene, CDR1 is SEHNR and CDR2 is FQNEAQ (reference sequence). CDR3 DNA sequence: TGTGCCAGCAGCTCACCCCCCGACTATGGCTACACCTTC. It specifies CASSSPPDYGYTF. Filled out from reference TRBV7-9 and TRBJ1-2, the complete variable domain reads DTGVSQNPRHKITKRGQNVTFRCDPISEHNRLYWYRQTLGQGPEFLTYFQNEAQLEKSRLLSDRFSAERPKGSFSTLEIQRTEQGDSAMYLCASSSPPDYGYTFGSGTRLTVV.

This chain joins TRBV4-1 and TRBJ2-4; D perhaps matches TRBD2 (7 bases). The CDR3 loop spans 18 amino acids. The germline CDR1 and CDR2 sequences are MGHRA and YSYEKL. V was cut by 2 bases and J by 0 bases, with 17 bases left in between. The CDR3 sequence: CASSQKGGGEIAKNIQYF. The CDR3 nucleotides read TGCGCCAGCAGCCAAAAAGGGGGAGGGGAAATAGCCAAAAACATTCAGTACTTC.

This clone was found a few times. The chain joins TRBV11-3 to TRBJ2-7, with 9 bases lining up with TRBD1. Per the germline V gene, CDR1 is SGHNT and CDR2 is YENEEA. CDR3 length equals 14 residues. V was pared by 3 bases and J by 2 bases, with 2 bases of the junction left unmatched. The CDR3 loop is CASSLGQGAYEQYF. Here the CDR3 DNA reads TGTGCCAGCAGCTTGGGACAGGGAGCCTACGAGCAGTACTTC.

This chain links TRBV15 with TRBJ1-2; D gene uncertain. The length of the CDR3 is 14 residues. Deletions cut 1 base from V and 8 bases from J, with 14 bases between. The germline CDR1 and CDR2 sequences are LNHNV and YYDKDF (reference sequence). The CDR3 nucleotides read TGTGCCACCAGCAGAGCCCAAGGGAATACGGGCTACACCTTC. Its protein is CATSRAQGNTGYTF. Drawing the rest from reference TRBV15 and TRBJ1-2, the complete variable domain is DAMVIQNPRYQVTQFGKPVTLSCSQTLNHNVMYWYQQKSSQAPKLLFHYYDKDFNNEADTPDNFQSRRPNTSFCFLDIRSPGLGDTAMYLCATSRAQGNTGYTFGSGTRLTVV.

The chain has TRBV7-9 and TRBJ1-2; D possibly corresponds to TRBD1 (6 bases). V shed 5 bases and J shed 2 bases, with 12 bases lying between them. The CDR3 loop spans 14 amino acids. The germline gives CDR1 SEHNR, CDR2 FQNEAQ (reference sequence). CDR3 sequence reads: CASSTTGLNYGYTF. Written as DNA, the CDR3 is TGTGCCAGCAGCACCACAGGGCTAAACTATGGCTACACCTTC.

This clone was detected a few times. The chain has TRBV28 and TRBJ2-7; 7 bases map to TRBD1. Germline trimming cut 5 bases from V and 9 bases from J; bases unmatched to any gene: 10. Germline values: CDR1 MDHEN, CDR2 SYDVKM. This CDR3 region has 13 residues. The chain's CDR3 is CASSTSFQGVQYF. CDR3 nucleotide sequence: TGTGCCAGCAGTACCTCTTTCCAGGGGGTGCAGTACTTC.

This clone was seen a handful of times. The gene calls are TRBV28 and TRBJ1-2; the D is unclear. Germline-derived CDR1 and CDR2 are MDHEN and SYDVKM. Trimming pared 3 bases from V and 7 bases from J, leaving 9 bases between. The CDR3 runs to 12 residues. The CDR3 loop is CASSFGGLGYTF. Written as DNA, the CDR3 is TGTGCCAGCAGTTTTGGAGGGCTTGGCTACACCTTC.

This rearrangement joins TRBV29-1 to TRBJ1-2; weak D call: TRBD1 (6 bases). Germline CDR1 reads SQVTM; CDR2 reads ANQGSEA. The CDR3 runs 13 residues. Deletions cut 6 bases from V and 0 bases from J, with 11 bases between. For the CDR3, the DNA is TGCAGCGTCGGACAGTCTGCTAACTATGGCTACACCTTC. Its translation is CSVGQSANYGYTF.

This clone has only a few counts. V gene TRBV15 combines with J gene TRBJ2-2; 8 bases line up with TRBD1. The CDR3 totals 13 residues. Germline assignment: CDR1 LNHNV and CDR2 YYDKDF (reference sequence). The junction had 3 bases not matched to a gene; V was cut back by 5 bases and J by 7 bases. The CDR3 nucleotides read TGTGCCACCAGCCCAGGGGGCAGCGGGGAGCTGTTTTTT. This encodes CATSPGGSGELFF.

The chain links TRBV4-2 to TRBJ2-3, with D unclear. This CDR3 has 13 residues. Germline CDR1 reads LGHNA; CDR2 reads YNFKEQ. Trimming took off 4 bases at V and 7 bases at J, with 12 bases between the two ends. CDR3 amino acids: CASSRERMNTQYF. The CDR3 region has the DNA TGTGCCAGCAGCCGTGAGAGGATGAATACGCAGTATTTT.

This clone has only a few counts. The chain combines TRBV7-2 with TRBJ2-5; TRBD2 agrees at 9 bases. This CDR3 contains 16 residues. V shed 1 base and J 2 bases; nucleotides not matched to a gene: 5. CDR1 is SGHTA, CDR2 FQGNSA, per germline. The CDR3 sequence is CASSLGASGIQETQYF. CDR3 in DNA: TGTGCCAGCAGCTTAGGGGCTAGCGGGATTCAAGAGACCCAGTACTTC.

This clone was counted between two and nine times. The genes are TRBV7-6 and TRBJ2-5; D remains ambiguous. This CDR3 comprises 14 residues. Deletions cut 4 bases from V and 5 bases from J, with 14 bases between. Looked up from germline, CDR1 is SGHVS and CDR2 is FNYEAQ. CDR3 loop: CASSSARVTETQYF. The CDR3, as DNA: TGTGCCAGCAGCTCCGCCCGGGTGACGGAGACCCAGTACTTC.

This clone was counted between two and nine times. The chain recombines TRBV29-1 with TRBJ1-1; no definite D call. V lost 3 bases and J 0 bases, leaving 8 bases between the germline ends. The CDR3 covers 13 residues. Germline lookup yields CDR1 SQVTM and CDR2 ANQGSEA. The CDR3 sequence is CSVDLHMNTEAFF. CDR3 DNA sequence: TGCAGCGTTGATCTCCACATGAACACTGAAGCTTTCTTT. The variable domain in full, completed from reference TRBV29-1 and TRBJ1-1, reads SAVISQKPSRDICQRGTSLTIQCQVDSQVTMMFWYRQQPGQSLTLIATANQGSEATYESGFVIDKFPISRPNLTFSTLTVSNMSPEDSSIYLCSVDLHMNTEAFFGQGTRLTVV.

The gene calls are TRBV5-4 and TRBJ2-7; D not certain. Germline CDR1 and CDR2: SGHNT and YYREEE (reference sequence). The CDR3 spans 14 residues. The ends were cut back, 0 bases at V and 0 bases at J, with 7 bases in the middle. CDR3 loop: CASSLESTSYEQYF. CDR3 in DNA: TGTGCCAGCAGCTTGGAGTCAACCTCCTACGAGCAGTACTTC.

The CDR3 region has the DNA TGTGCCTGGAGTCACCCCCGGGGGGCGAACTATGGCTACACCTTC. Translation: CAWSHPRGANYGYTF. The chain is built from TRBV30 and TRBJ1-2, with a tentative D call TRBD1 (6 bases). The CDR3 runs 15 residues. The V gene lost 2 bases and the J gene lost 2 bases, with 15 bases spanning the gap. CDR1 is GTSNPN, CDR2 SVGIG, per germline (reference sequence).

J is TRBJ1-1 and V is TRBV28, with no clear D. In germline, CDR1 is MDHEN, CDR2 SYDVKM. CDR3 length equals 11 residues. Trimming removed 7 bases at V and 7 bases at J, with 10 bases between. The CDR3 DNA follows: TGTGCCAGCATCGTGGGAAGTGAAGCTTTCTTT. Its translation is CASIVGSEAFF.

The chain carries TRBV29-1 and TRBJ2-3; no firm D call. With 7 bases removed from V and 5 bases from J, the gap between germline ends came to 13 bases. CDR1 is SQVTM, CDR2 ANQGSEA, per germline. This CDR3 has 12 residues. The CDR3 nucleotides are TGCAGCGCCAACAGAGCTGGAGATACGCAGTATTTT. It codes for CSANRAGDTQYF.

This rearrangement joins TRBV30 to TRBJ1-2; D may be TRBD1 (5 bases). V was cut by 0 bases and J by 2 bases, with 16 bases left in between. CDR1 is GTSNPN and CDR2 is SVGIG in the germline V gene (reference sequence). This CDR3 is 16 amino acids long. This CDR3 reads CAWSVFVTGRNYGYTF. The CDR3 DNA reads as TGTGCCTGGAGTGTGTTCGTAACAGGCCGGAACTATGGCTACACCTTC.

This chain links TRBV29-1 with TRBJ2-1; 8 nucleotides line up with TRBD2. CDR1 is SQVTM, CDR2 ANQGSEA, per germline. J was trimmed by 6 bases and V by 7 bases; bases with no gene match: 11. The CDR3 extends over 14 amino acids. The CDR3 sequence: CSARPGLGSNEQFF. The CDR3, as DNA: TGCAGCGCCCGACCGGGACTAGGCTCCAATGAGCAGTTCTTC.

The chain recombines TRBV7-6 with TRBJ2-5, with TRBD2 as a possible D gene (5 bases). V was shortened by 0 bases and J by 2 bases, with 7 bases between the two germline ends. CDR1 is SGHVS and CDR2 is FNYEAQ in the germline V gene. The CDR3 is made up of 14 amino acids. The CDR3: CASSLAGVQETQYF. As DNA, the CDR3 is TGTGCCAGCAGCTTAGCGGGAGTTCAAGAGACCCAGTACTTC.

The rearrangement links TRBV7-8 to TRBJ1-1, with a possible D match to TRBD1 (6 bases). In germline, CDR1 is SGHVS, CDR2 FQNEAQ. This CDR3 has 15 residues. Trimming removed 5 bases from V and 4 bases from J, with 17 bases in between. CDR3 DNA sequence: TGTGCCAGCAGCCACCGGGACACCTATACCACTGAAGCTTTCTTT. This codes for CASSHRDTYTTEAFF.

V gene TRBV7-2 combines with J gene TRBJ1-5; no firm D call. Germline V gives CDR1 SGHTA, CDR2 FQGNSA. The V end was cut by 5 bases, the J end by 5 bases, with 10 bases between. The CDR3 runs to 13 residues. The CDR3 coding sequence is TGTGCCAGCAGCGTGGGCCTCCATCAGCCCCAGCATTTT. This codes for CASSVGLHQPQHF.

The rearrangement joins TRBV4-3 to TRBJ2-1, with a possible D match to TRBD2 (5 bases). The CDR3 totals 18 residues. Trimming removed 2 bases from V and 10 bases from J, with 27 bases in between. Per germline, CDR1 LGHNA and CDR2 YSLEER. The CDR3 DNA reads TGCGCCAGCAGCCAAAGAGGAGAGCGCCGGGAACGTTGGCGGGAGCAGTTCTTC. This translates into CASSQRGERRERWREQFF.

This clone was seen more than once but under ten times. This sequence joins TRBV7-2 and TRBJ2-5; 8 positions match TRBD1. V was clipped by 8 bases and J by 1 base; unmatched bases: 9. There are 15 residues in the CDR3. Germline V CDR1 and CDR2: SGHTA, FQGNSA. The CDR3 reads CASSQLGTGQETQYF. The CDR3 DNA follows: TGTGCCAGCTCTCAGTTGGGGACAGGCCAAGAGACCCAGTACTTC.